The entry that follows covers one T cell receptor beta chain sequence. The source of the sample is a study of blood T cell repertoires in COVID-19. Overall study: Nucleic acid was either cDNA or gDNA, and it came from T cells, B-cell-depleted T cells, or PBMCs.

Patients at the Seattle site were enrolled during active infection and followed longitudinally. Per the authors' pipeline: Reference gene primer amplification in the assay estimated nucleated cell counts. The repertoire was sequenced with immunoSEQ multiplex PCR; TCRdb's copy has only in-frame clones and lacks some. V and J calls and clone size are copied from that table; D and trimming were computed from the DNA. The data show about 180,000 clones, 81% seen once. The ends were cut back, 1 base at V and 8 bases at J, with 12 bases in the middle. CDR1 is SEHNR, CDR2 FQNEAQ, per germline (reference sequence). The CDR3 consists of 14 residues.

This clonotype was obtained from a woman aged 80 or over with COVID-19, enrolled during active disease. Sequencing was performed on peripheral blood. This chain connects TRBV7-9 to TRBJ2-1, with D tentatively TRBD2 (5 bases). The CDR3 DNA is TGTGCCAGCAGCTTAGGGGAGAGACCCCATGAGCAGTTCTTC. Translation: CASSLGERPHEQFF.